This T cell receptor beta chain is from a study of PD-L1 blockade in urothelial cancer. Study at large: Most patients, about 90% of the roughly 29, were males with bladder-origin cancer.

Study-level findings and limits: Per-patient sampling comprised one FFPE tumor specimen, not obtained immediately pretreatment.

This clone was found many times. Its specificity is not known. Germline loops: CDR1 MNHGY, CDR2 SAAAGT. CDR3 length: 15 residues. V was trimmed by 10 bases and J by 0 bases, leaving 19 bases between them. Sequencing used immunoSEQ multiplex PCR; TCRdb keeps in-frame clones, though not all of them. The table has about 35,000 clones, roughly a third seen once. This clonotype originated in a man aged 55 to 70 with urothelial cancer. This material consisted of tumor tissue, taken before atezolizumab (anti-PD-L1) treatment. The rearrangement uses TRBV6-8 and TRBJ2-7; a weak D match, TRBD1 (6 bases). The CDR3 sequence is CAIRQSGVSSYEQYF. In DNA form, the CDR3 reads TGTGCCATCAGGCAATCAGGGGTCTCCTCCTACGAGCAGTACTTC.